One and the same sample provided the 28 T cell receptor beta chains below, sequenced in a study of blood T cell repertoires in COVID-19 (dated by TCRdb to about 2020). Library preparation employed the immunoSEQ multiplex PCR assay. TCRdb mirrors the immuneACCESS table, restricted to in-frame sequences. Some clones are absent from its copies; in checked studies, under half trace to an unresolved V gene, and the reason for the others is unknown. Within this sample are around 200,000 clones, with 86% of them counted one time only. Around 21% of the sample goes to the ten largest clones. The specimen was peripheral blood. These TCRs come from a man aged 65 to 85 with active or convalescent COVID-19.

This clone occurred once. Other DNA sequences within the sample encode an identical CDR3. The V and J genes are TRBV19 and TRBJ2-2; 7 bases map to TRBD2. In germline, CDR1 is LNHDA, CDR2 SQIVND (reference sequence). With V trimmed by 4 bases and J by 6 bases, 5 bases remained unmatched. This CDR3 is built from 14 residues. CDR3 protein: CASSTQGGPGELFF. The CDR3 nucleotides are TGTGCCAGTAGTACCCAGGGAGGGCCCGGGGAGCTGTTTTTT.

CDR3 nucleotides: TGTGCCAGTAGTAACAGGACAGGGGGCACGGGCAATCAGCCCCAGCATTTT. Translation: CASSNRTGGTGNQPQHF. The chain employs TRBV19 and TRBJ1-5; 11 bases are shared with TRBD1. The length of the CDR3 is 17 residues. Per germline, CDR1 LNHDA and CDR2 SQIVND (reference sequence). With V trimmed by 4 bases and J by 2 bases, 7 bases remained unmatched.

The chain uses TRBV3-1 (or the pseudogene TRBV3-2) and TRBJ1-2; D remains unclear. The CDR3 runs to 14 residues. V lost 1 base and J lost 4, with 10 bases in between. Per germline, CDR1 LGHDT and CDR2 YNNKEL (reference sequence). The CDR3 coding sequence is TGTGCCAGCAGCCAAGTCGGAGATTTCTATGGCTACACCTTC. Its protein is CASSQVGDFYGYTF.

The chain joins TRBV10-1 to TRBJ1-3, with TRBD1 matching 9 bases. The CDR3 contains 14 residues. Trimming at V came to 8 bases and at J to 0 bases, leaving 2 bases not matched to a gene. Germline assignment: CDR1 WNHNN and CDR2 SYGVQD (reference sequence). The chain's CDR3 is CASPGQGSGNTIYF. The CDR3 DNA follows: TGCGCCAGCCCGGGACAGGGCTCTGGAAACACCATATATTTT.

The chain uses TRBV19 and TRBJ1-4; 8 positions match TRBD1. The V segment lost 4 bases and the J segment 5 bases; nucleotides outside the gene matches: 6. The germline V gene has CDR1 LNHDA and CDR2 SQIVND (reference sequence). The CDR3 is 15 amino acids. The CDR3: CASSNQGARNEKLFF. CDR3 nucleotides: TGTGCCAGTAGTAACCAGGGGGCGCGAAATGAAAAACTGTTTTTT.

This rearrangement joins TRBV2 to TRBJ2-5, with 10 bases aligning to TRBD1. This CDR3 spans 14 amino acids. J was trimmed by 4 bases and V by 6 bases; bases with no gene match: 5. Germline CDR1 and CDR2: SNHLY and FYNNEI. The CDR3 sequence: CASRLRDRGETQYF. The CDR3 DNA is TGTGCCAGCAGGCTCCGGGACAGGGGAGAGACCCAGTACTTC.

The chain recombines TRBV7-2 with TRBJ1-1, with no clear D. The CDR3 loop spans 11 amino acids. Germline V gives CDR1 SGHTA, CDR2 FQGNSA. V was cut by 5 bases and J by 2 bases, with 3 bases left in between. DNA of the CDR3: TGTGCCAGCAGCCAAAACACTGAAGCTTTCTTT. It specifies CASSQNTEAFF.

J is TRBJ1-2 and V is TRBV6-5; no clear D. This CDR3 is 16 amino acids long. Germline CDR1 is MNHEY and CDR2 is SVGAGI. V was cut by 2 bases and J by 2 bases, with 15 bases left in between. In nucleotides, the CDR3 is TGTGCCAGCAGTTACGGAAGGACTGTCGTGAACTATGGCTACACCTTC. Translating gives CASSYGRTVVNYGYTF.

A single count supports this clone. The rearrangement joins TRBV7-2 to TRBJ1-5; D is possibly TRBD1 (6 bases). The germline V and J ends were trimmed by 1 base and 5 bases, with 15 bases remaining between them. This CDR3 contains 16 residues. CDR1 is SGHTA, CDR2 FQGNSA, per germline. The CDR3 DNA is TGTGCCAGCAGCTTAGACCGGGGGGCTTCAGATCAGCCCCAGCATTTT. Protein product: CASSLDRGASDQPQHF. The whole variable domain, remainder taken from reference TRBV7-2 and TRBJ1-5, is GAGVSQSPSNKVTEKGKDVELRCDPISGHTALYWYRQSLGQGLEFLIYFQGNSAPDKSGLPSDRFSAERTGGSVSTLTIQRTQQEDSAVYLCASSLDRGASDQPQHFGDGTRLSIL.

V and J are TRBV3-1 (or the pseudogene TRBV3-2) and TRBJ1-1; maybe TRBD1 (6 bases). Germline assignment: CDR1 LGHDT and CDR2 YNNKEL (reference sequence). V lost 4 bases, J lost 1 base, and 10 bases lay in between. This CDR3 contains 14 residues. CDR3 coding DNA: TGTGCCAGCAGCCCCCGGGGACAGAACACTGAAGCTTTCTTT. This translates into CASSPRGQNTEAFF.

DNA of the CDR3: TGTGCCAGCAGCTTACCACAGTCGTCCGAGAACTATGGCTACACCTTC. Its translation is CASSLPQSSENYGYTF. This chain joins TRBV7-2 and TRBJ1-2; D unclear. V was pared by 2 bases and J by 2 bases, with 15 bases between. Per germline, CDR1 SGHTA and CDR2 FQGNSA. The CDR3 loop spans 16 amino acids.

The chain recombines TRBV5-1 with TRBJ2-1; weak D call: TRBD1 (6 bases). Germline V lookup: CDR1 SGHRS, CDR2 YFSETQ. V was shortened by 3 bases and J by 7 bases, with 20 bases between the two germline ends. The CDR3 is made up of 16 amino acids. CDR3 nucleotides: TGCGCCAGCAGCTCGAAGGGAAACCAGGGGATGAATGAGCAGTTCTTC. This encodes CASSSKGNQGMNEQFF.

The chain links TRBV9 to TRBJ2-1; possibly TRBD2 for D (5 bases). The ends were cut back, 4 bases at V and 3 bases at J, with 11 bases in the middle. Looked up from germline, CDR1 is SGDLS and CDR2 is YYNGEE. CDR3 size: 14 residues. DNA for the CDR3: TGTGCCAGCAGCCTCGGCGGGCGCTACAATGAGCAGTTCTTC. Its translation: CASSLGGRYNEQFF.

This chain uses TRBV9 with TRBJ1-5; D is undetermined. Germline CDR1 and CDR2: SGDLS and YYNGEE. The CDR3 runs 14 residues. V lost 0 bases and J 4 bases, leaving 8 bases between the germline ends. The CDR3: CASSVGPGNQPQHF. The CDR3 DNA reads TGTGCCAGCAGCGTAGGCCCGGGAAATCAGCCCCAGCATTTT.

This clone has ten or more counts. One end of the junction does not line up with germline, which may come from a read error. The chain links TRBV11-2 to TRBJ2-5; the D gene is possibly TRBD1 (7 bases). This CDR3 region has 16 residues. Germline assignment: CDR1 SGHAT and CDR2 FQNNGV. For the CDR3, the DNA is TGTGCCAGCAGCCCCAGGGGGGCTAGTCTGCAAGTGACCCAGTACTTC. Translated: CASSPRGASLQVTQYF.

V and J are TRBV19 and TRBJ1-2, with D perhaps matching TRBD1 (6 bases). V was clipped by 3 bases and J by 7 bases, with 9 bases between them. The germline V gene has CDR1 LNHDA and CDR2 SQIVND (reference sequence). The CDR3 extends over 12 amino acids. In DNA form, the CDR3 reads TGTGCCAGTAGTATTCAGGGGACTGGCTACACCTTC. It specifies CASSIQGTGYTF.

The chain recombines TRBV5-8 with TRBJ1-4; 8 positions match TRBD1. Unmatched junction bases numbered 7, after V lost 4 bases and J lost 5 bases. The CDR3 loop spans 15 amino acids. Germline-derived CDR1 and CDR2 are SGHTS and YDEGEE. This CDR3 is CASSLGTGLNEKLFF. The CDR3 coding sequence is TGTGCCAGCAGCCTGGGGACAGGCCTCAATGAAAAACTGTTTTTT. The whole variable domain, filled in from reference TRBV5-8 and TRBJ1-4, reads EAGVTQSPTHLIKTRGQQATLRCSPISGHTSVYWYQQALGLGLQFLLWYDEGEERNRGNFPPRFSGRQFPNYSSELNVNALELEDSALYLCASSLGTGLNEKLFFGSGTQLSVL.

The chain links TRBV7-2 to TRBJ1-1; possible D gene TRBD1, 6 bases. V lost 1 base and J 1 base, leaving 13 bases between the germline ends. The CDR3 sequence is 16 residues long. CDR1 is SGHTA, CDR2 FQGNSA, per germline. The CDR3 region has the DNA TGTGCCAGCAGCTTAGTTGGGGGACACAAGAACACTGAAGCTTTCTTT. This codes for CASSLVGGHKNTEAFF.

The V gene is TRBV25-1, the J gene TRBJ1-5, with D possibly matching TRBD1 (5 bases). This CDR3 is built from 15 residues. Between the trimmed V and J ends, which lost 4 bases and 3 bases, there was a span of 13 bases. Germline V gene sequence: CDR1 MGHDK, CDR2 SYGVNS. CDR3 loop: CASSGGGHTNQPQHF. The CDR3 DNA reads as TGTGCCAGCAGTGGGGGCGGACACACCAATCAGCCCCAGCATTTT.

In this sample, this clone turned up a few times. The gene calls are TRBV4-3 and TRBJ1-1; tentatively, D is TRBD1 (6 bases). V was shortened by 5 bases and J by 3 bases, with 16 bases between the two germline ends. Germline V gene sequence: CDR1 LGHNA, CDR2 YSLEER. CDR3 length: 15 residues. The CDR3 nucleotides read TGCGCCAGCAGCTCACAGGGTTATTGGGACACTGAAGCTTTCTTT. Amino acids: CASSSQGYWDTEAFF.

V and J are TRBV10-2 and TRBJ2-1; tentatively, D is TRBD1 (6 bases). The CDR3 has 13 amino acids. Trimming left V 5 bases short and J 9 bases short, with 14 bases between. Germline V gene data show CDR1 as WSHSY and CDR2 as SAAADI. This CDR3 reads CASSTSRGIEQFF. Written as DNA, the CDR3 is TGCGCCAGCAGTACGAGCAGGGGCATTGAGCAGTTCTTC.

The chain is built from TRBV9 and TRBJ1-3; TRBD1 might be the D (6 bases). The germline gives CDR1 SGDLS, CDR2 YYNGEE. The CDR3 spans 17 residues. The V end lost 1 base, the J end lost 0 bases, and 14 bases lay between the germline ends. This CDR3 reads CASSVSQTGSSGNTIYF. The CDR3 nucleotides are TGTGCCAGCAGCGTATCTCAAACAGGGAGCTCTGGAAACACCATATATTTT.

J is TRBJ2-7 and V is TRBV25-1; D possibly corresponds to TRBD1 (5 bases). There are 14 residues in the CDR3. CDR1 is MGHDK, CDR2 SYGVNS, per germline. Trimming stripped 8 bases from V and 3 bases from J, with 17 bases between. The CDR3 loop is CASGRVTDSYEQYF. CDR3 nucleotides: TGTGCCAGCGGAAGGGTGACCGACAGCTACGAGCAGTACTTC.

The rearrangement uses TRBV5-1 and TRBJ1-1; 11 nucleotides line up with TRBD1. The CDR3 is made up of 16 amino acids. Per the germline V gene, CDR1 is SGHRS and CDR2 is YFSETQ. The V segment lost 4 bases and the J segment 0 bases; nucleotides outside the gene matches: 5. The CDR3: CASSPQGQGVNTEAFF. The CDR3 DNA sequence: TGCGCCAGCAGCCCACAGGGACAGGGGGTGAACACTGAAGCTTTCTTT.

This chain links TRBV7-6 with TRBJ2-5, with TRBD2 matching 9 bases. CDR1 and CDR2 from the germline V gene are SGHVS and FNYEAQ. Trimming cost V 5 bases and J 2 bases; bases outside gene matches: 6. The CDR3 is 15 residues long. The CDR3 coding sequence is TGTGCCAGCAGCCTTTCGGGACTAGCTCAAGAGACCCAGTACTTC. Translation gives CASSLSGLAQETQYF. Drawing the rest from reference TRBV7-6 and TRBJ2-5, the complete variable domain is GAGVSQSPRYKVTKRGQDVALRCDPISGHVSLYWYRQALGQGPEFLTYFNYEAQQDKSGLPNDRFSAERPEGSISTLTIQRTEQRDSAMYRCASSLSGLAQETQYFGPGTRLLVL.

The rearrangement joins TRBV9 to TRBJ1-3; D remains ambiguous. The V end lost 0 bases, the J end lost 10 bases, and 8 bases lay between the germline ends. The CDR3 is made up of 12 amino acids. Germline V gene lookup returns CDR1 SGDLS and CDR2 YYNGEE. CDR3 nucleotides: TGTGCCAGCAGCGTAGAGGCAGGTACCATATATTTT. It codes for CASSVEAGTIYF.

V gene TRBV2 combines with J gene TRBJ1-5; D unclear. The CDR3 is 13 residues long. Trimming cost V 6 bases and J 7 bases, with 13 bases left between them. Germline loops: CDR1 SNHLY, CDR2 FYNNEI. The CDR3 DNA reads TGTGCCAGCAGGGGCCCGGCGGGGCAGCCCCAGCATTTT. This encodes CASRGPAGQPQHF.

The chain carries TRBV6-2 or TRBV6-3 and TRBJ2-7; D may be TRBD1 (5 bases). The CDR3 covers 16 residues. Looked up from germline, CDR1 is MNHEY and CDR2 is SVGEGT. Between the trimmed V and J ends, which lost 6 bases and 7 bases, there was a span of 25 bases. The CDR3 here is CASSSPTGHRVEEQYF. The CDR3 DNA reads as TGTGCCAGCAGCTCGCCAACAGGACACCGAGTGGAAGAGCAGTACTTC.